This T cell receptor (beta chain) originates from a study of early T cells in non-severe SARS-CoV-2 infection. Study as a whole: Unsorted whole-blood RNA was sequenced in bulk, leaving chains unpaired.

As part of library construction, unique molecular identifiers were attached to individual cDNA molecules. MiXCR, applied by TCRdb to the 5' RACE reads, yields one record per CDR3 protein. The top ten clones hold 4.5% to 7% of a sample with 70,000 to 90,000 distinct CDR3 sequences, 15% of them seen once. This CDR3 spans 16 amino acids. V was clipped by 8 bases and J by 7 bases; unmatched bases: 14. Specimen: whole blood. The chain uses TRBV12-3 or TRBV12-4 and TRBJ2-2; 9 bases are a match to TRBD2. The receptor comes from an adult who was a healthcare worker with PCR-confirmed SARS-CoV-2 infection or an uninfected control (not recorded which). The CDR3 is CASSLSSGRGNGELFF. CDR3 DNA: TGTGCCAGCTCCCTGAGTAGCGGGAGAGGGAACGGGGAGCTGTTTTTT.